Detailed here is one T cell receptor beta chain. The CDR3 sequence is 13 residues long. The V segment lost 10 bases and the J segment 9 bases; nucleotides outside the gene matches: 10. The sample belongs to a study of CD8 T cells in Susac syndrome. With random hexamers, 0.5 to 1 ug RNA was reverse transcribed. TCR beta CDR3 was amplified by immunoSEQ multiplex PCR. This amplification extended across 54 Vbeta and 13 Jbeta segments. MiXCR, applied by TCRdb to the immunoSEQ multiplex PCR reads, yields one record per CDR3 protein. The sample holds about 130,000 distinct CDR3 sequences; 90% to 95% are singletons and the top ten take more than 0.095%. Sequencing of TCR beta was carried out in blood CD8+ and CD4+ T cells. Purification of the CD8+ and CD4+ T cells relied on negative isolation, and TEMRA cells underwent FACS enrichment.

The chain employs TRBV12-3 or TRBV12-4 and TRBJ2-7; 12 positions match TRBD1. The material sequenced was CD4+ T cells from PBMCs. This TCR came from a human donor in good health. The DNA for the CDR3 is TGTGCCATCCAGCCGGGACAGGGGGCAGGGCAGTACTTC. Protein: CAIQPGQGAGQYF.